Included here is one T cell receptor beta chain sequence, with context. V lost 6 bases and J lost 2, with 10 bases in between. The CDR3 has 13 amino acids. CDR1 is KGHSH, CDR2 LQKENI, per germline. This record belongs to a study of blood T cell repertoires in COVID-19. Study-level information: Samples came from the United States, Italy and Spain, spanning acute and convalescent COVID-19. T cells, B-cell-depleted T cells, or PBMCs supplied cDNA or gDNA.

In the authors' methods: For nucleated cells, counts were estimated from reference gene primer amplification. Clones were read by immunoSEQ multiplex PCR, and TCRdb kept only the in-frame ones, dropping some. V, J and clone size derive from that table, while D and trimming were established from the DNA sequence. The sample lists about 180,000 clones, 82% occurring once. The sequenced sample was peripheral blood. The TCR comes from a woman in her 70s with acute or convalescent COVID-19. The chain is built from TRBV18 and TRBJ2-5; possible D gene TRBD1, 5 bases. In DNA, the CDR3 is TGTGCCAGCTCCATGACAGCACAAGAGACCCAGTACTTC. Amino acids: CASSMTAQETQYF.